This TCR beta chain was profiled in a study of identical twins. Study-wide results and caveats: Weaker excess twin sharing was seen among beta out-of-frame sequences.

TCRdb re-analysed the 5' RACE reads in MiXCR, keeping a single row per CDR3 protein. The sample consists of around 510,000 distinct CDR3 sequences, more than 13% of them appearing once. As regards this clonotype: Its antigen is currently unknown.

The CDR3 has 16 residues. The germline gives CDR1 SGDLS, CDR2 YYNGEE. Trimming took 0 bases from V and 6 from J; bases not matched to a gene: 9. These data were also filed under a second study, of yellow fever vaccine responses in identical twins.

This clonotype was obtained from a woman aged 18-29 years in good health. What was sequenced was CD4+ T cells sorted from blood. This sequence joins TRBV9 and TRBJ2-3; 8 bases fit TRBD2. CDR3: CASSVGGSGTLDTQYF. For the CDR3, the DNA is TGTGCCAGCAGCGTAGGCGGTAGCGGGACACTTGATACGCAGTATTTT.